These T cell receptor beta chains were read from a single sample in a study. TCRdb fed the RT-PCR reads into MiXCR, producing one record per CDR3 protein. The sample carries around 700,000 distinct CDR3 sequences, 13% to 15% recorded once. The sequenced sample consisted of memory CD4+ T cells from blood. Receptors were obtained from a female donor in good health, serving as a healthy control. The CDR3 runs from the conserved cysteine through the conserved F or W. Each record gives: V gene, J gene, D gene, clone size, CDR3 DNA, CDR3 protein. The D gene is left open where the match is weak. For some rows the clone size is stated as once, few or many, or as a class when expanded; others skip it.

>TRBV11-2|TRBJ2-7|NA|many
TGTGCCAGCAGCTTAGATCAGATCCTGACCTACGAGCAGTACTTC
CASSLDQILTYEQYF
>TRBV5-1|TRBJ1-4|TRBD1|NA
TGCGCCAGCAGCATTACAGGGGGCAATGAAAAACTGTTTTTT
CASSITGGNEKLFF
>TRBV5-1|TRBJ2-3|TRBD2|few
TGCGCCAGCAGCTCGTCCGGGACTAGATCTCCAGATACGCAGTATTTT
CASSSSGTRSPDTQYF
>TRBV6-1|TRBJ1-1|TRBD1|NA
TGTGCCAGCAGTGATGGCCGACAGGGCGTGAACACTGAAGCTTTCTTT
CASSDGRQGVNTEAFF
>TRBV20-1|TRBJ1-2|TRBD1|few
TGCAGTCCATCAGATCAGGGGGGAAGAGAAGGCTACACCTTC
CSPSDQGGREGYTF
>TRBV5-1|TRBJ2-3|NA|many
TGCGCCAGCAGCTCCCCGGAGTCGGATACGCAGTATTTT
CASSSPESDTQYF
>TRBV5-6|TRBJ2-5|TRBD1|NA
TGTGCCAGCAGGACCTCGTCGGGACAGGGGAAAGGGGAGACCCAGTACTTC
CASRTSSGQGKGETQYF
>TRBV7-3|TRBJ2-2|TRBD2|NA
TGTGCCAGCAGCTTGGGACTAGGAACCGGGGAGCTGTTTTTT
CASSLGLGTGELFF
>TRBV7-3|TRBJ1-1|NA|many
TGTGCCAGCAGAGACAGTGCGGAGACTGAAGCTTTCTTT
CASRDSAETEAFF
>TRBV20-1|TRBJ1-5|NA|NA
TGCAGTGCTAGTTACATTTATAGCAATCAGCCCCAGCATTTT
CSASYIYSNQPQHF
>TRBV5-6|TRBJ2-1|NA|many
TGTGCCAGCAGCTTGGGGAATTCCTGGGGAAGGCCCTACAATGAGCAGTTCTTC
CASSLGNSWGRPYNEQFF
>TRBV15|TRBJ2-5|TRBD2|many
TGTGCCACCAGCAGGGGATTGGGACTAGCGGGGGGAGGGACCCAGTACTTC
CATSRGLGLAGGGTQYF
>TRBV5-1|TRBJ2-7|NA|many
TGCGCCAGCAGCTTGGACATCTACGAGCAGTACTTC
CASSLDIYEQYF
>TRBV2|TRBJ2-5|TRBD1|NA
TGTGCCAGCAGCGACAGGGTTGGCGGAGAGACCCAGTACTTC
CASSDRVGGETQYF
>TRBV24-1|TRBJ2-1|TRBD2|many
TGTGCCACCAGCCCAACTAGCGGGGGGGTGCATGAGCAGTTCTTC
CATSPTSGGVHEQFF
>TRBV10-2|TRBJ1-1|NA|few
TGCGCCAGCAGTGATTTTACACCGAGGAACACTGAAGCTTTCTTT
CASSDFTPRNTEAFF
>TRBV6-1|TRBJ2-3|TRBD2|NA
TGTGCCAGCAGCCTCAGGTTTCGAGTCCCCCGGCTCCGGGAGGGCAGCACAGATACGCAGTATTTT
CASSLRFRVPRLREGSTDTQYF
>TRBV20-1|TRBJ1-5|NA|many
TGCAGTGCAAACAGGGCCGGGCAACAGCCCCAGCATTTT
CSANRAGQQPQHF
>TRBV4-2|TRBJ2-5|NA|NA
TGTGCCAGCAGCCAAGGGGGGGTGGCAGGGGAGCGGGAGACCCAGTACTTC
CASSQGGVAGERETQYF
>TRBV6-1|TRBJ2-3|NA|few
TGTGCCAGCAGCCTCGAGGGCAGGGGACTCGCAGATACGCAGTATTTT
CASSLEGRGLADTQYF
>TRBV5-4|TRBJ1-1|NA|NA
TGTGCCAGCAGTCCCGAACATACTTCGAACACTGAAGCTTTCTTT
CASSPEHTSNTEAFF
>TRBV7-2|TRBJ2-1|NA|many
TGTGCCAGCAGCTCTTGGGATATGGCCTACAATGAGCAGTTCTTC
CASSSWDMAYNEQFF
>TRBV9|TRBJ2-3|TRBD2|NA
TGTGCCAGCAGCGTATTGGGACTAGCCGCAGATACGCAGTATTTT
CASSVLGLAADTQYF
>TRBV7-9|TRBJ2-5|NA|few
TGTGCCAGCAGCTTAGGGTTGGAGCCGGAGACCCAGTACTTC
CASSLGLEPETQYF
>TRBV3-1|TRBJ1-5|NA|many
TGTGCCAGCAGCCAGAGCAATCAGCCCCAGCATTTT
CASSQSNQPQHF
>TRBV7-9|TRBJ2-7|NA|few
TGTGCCAGCAGCTTAGTCCGCAGCGGATACTACGAGCAGTACTTC
CASSLVRSGYYEQYF
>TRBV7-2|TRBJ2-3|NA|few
TGTGCCAGCAGCCCCTGGGCGGGGCTCACAGATACGCAGTATTTT
CASSPWAGLTDTQYF
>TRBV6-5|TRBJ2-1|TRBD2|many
TGTGCCAGCAGTAGGGACTACCGGGAGGACAATGAGCAGTTCTTC
CASSRDYREDNEQFF
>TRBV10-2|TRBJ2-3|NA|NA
TGCGCCAGCAGGAGGGGCAGGGAAACAGATACGCAGTATTTT
CASRRGRETDTQYF
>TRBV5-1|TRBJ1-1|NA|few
TGCGCCAGCAGCTTGGTGGCAGACGAGTACACTGAAGCTTTCTTT
CASSLVADEYTEAFF
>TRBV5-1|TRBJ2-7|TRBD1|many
TGCGCCAGCAGCTTGGCCACCGGGACAGGGGTTGGCGAGCAGTACTTC
CASSLATGTGVGEQYF
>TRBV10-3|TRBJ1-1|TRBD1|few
TGTGCCATCAGGGGGACAGGGGTAATGAACACTGAAGCTTTCTTT
CAIRGTGVMNTEAFF
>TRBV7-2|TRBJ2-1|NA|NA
TGTGCCAGCAGCCGTAGGACACTAAACAATGAGCAGTTCTTC
CASSRRTLNNEQFF
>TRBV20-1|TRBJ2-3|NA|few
TGCAGTGCTATCCACCTTCTAAGGAGTTTCGCAGATACGCAGTATTTT
CSAIHLLRSFADTQYF
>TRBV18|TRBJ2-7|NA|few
TGTGCCAGCTCGGAGGGAACGTACGAGCAGTACTTC
CASSEGTYEQYF
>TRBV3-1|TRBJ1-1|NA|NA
TGTGCCAGCAGCCAAGATCGTTCTGAAGCTTTCTTT
CASSQDRSEAFF
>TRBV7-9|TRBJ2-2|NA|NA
TGTGCCAGCAGCTTGCGGCAGGGGGGCAACACCGGGGAGCTGTTTTTT
CASSLRQGGNTGELFF
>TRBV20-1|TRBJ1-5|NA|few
TGCAGTGCTAGAGAAGGGGGTAAAAATCAGCCCCAGCATTTT
CSAREGGKNQPQHF
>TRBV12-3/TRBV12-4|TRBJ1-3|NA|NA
TGTGCCAGCAGTTTCACGTCAAACACCATATATTTT
CASSFTSNTIYF
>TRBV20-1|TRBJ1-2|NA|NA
TGCAGGCTCGGGGTTGGCAAGGACTATGGCTACACCTTC
CRLGVGKDYGYTF
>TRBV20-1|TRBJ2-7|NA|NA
TGCAGTGCTAGGAAGGACTACCCCTACGAGCAGTACTTC
CSARKDYPYEQYF
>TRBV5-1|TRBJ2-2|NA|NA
TGCGCCAGCAGCTTGGGTACAGTCCCGAACACCGGGGAGCTGTTTTTT
CASSLGTVPNTGELFF
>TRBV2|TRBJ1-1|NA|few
TGTGCCAGCAGTGAACGGCAGGCATACACTGAAGCTTTCTTT
CASSERQAYTEAFF
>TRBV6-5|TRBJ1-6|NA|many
TGTGCCAGCAGACCACAGGGTACTGGAAATTCACCCCTCCACTTT
CASRPQGTGNSPLHF
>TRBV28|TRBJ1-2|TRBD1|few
TGTGCCAGCAGTTCGGACAGGAATTACATCTTCCTCAACTATGGCTACACCTTC
CASSSDRNYIFLNYGYTF
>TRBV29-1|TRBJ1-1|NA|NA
TGCAGCGTTGAAGGCCTCTGGGGAGGCACTGAAGCTTTCTTT
CSVEGLWGGTEAFF
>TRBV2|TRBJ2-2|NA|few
TGTGCCAGCAGTGGTTGGAGGAACACCGGGGAGCTGTTTTTT
CASSGWRNTGELFF
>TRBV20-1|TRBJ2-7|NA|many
TGCAGTGCTAGCGGGAGTTATGAAGACGAGCAGTACTTC
CSASGSYEDEQYF
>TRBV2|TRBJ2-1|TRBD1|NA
TGTGCCAGCAACCCCCAGGGGGCTGGCTACAATGAGCAGTTCTTC
CASNPQGAGYNEQFF
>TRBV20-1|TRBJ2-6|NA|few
TGCAGTGCGGACGCAACAGGGAGCTCTGGGGCCAACGTCCTGACTTTC
CSADATGSSGANVLTF
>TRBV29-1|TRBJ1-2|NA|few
TGCAGCGTCGCCCCCGGGGGGGGTTTAGGCTATGGCTACACCTTC
CSVAPGGGLGYGYTF
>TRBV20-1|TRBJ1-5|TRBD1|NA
TGCAGTGCTAGTGGGGACAGGGGCGATCAGCCCCAGCATTTT
CSASGDRGDQPQHF
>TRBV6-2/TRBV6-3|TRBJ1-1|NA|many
TGTGCCAGCAGTTATAGGACAGAAGCTGAAGCTTTCTTT
CASSYRTEAEAFF
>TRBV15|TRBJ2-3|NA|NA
TGTGCCACCAGCTACGCTCTAAGCGCAGATACGCAGTATTTT
CATSYALSADTQYF